A single sample gave rise to the 26 T cell receptor beta chains below, sequenced in a study of blood T cell repertoires in COVID-19 (dated by TCRdb to the early 2020s). The library was made by the immunoSEQ multiplex PCR assay. Not all clones reach the TCRdb copy of this immuneACCESS table, which keeps in-frame sequences only. Checked studies attribute under half of the gap to unresolved V genes and leave the rest unexplained. The sample table lists about 350,000 clones, roughly 87% of them with a count of one. Roughly 1% of the sample is in the top ten clones. Sequencing was done on a sample of PBMCs or T cells enriched from blood (not recorded which). The receptors come from a woman aged 25 to 39 who had recovered from COVID-19.

The V call is TRBV11-2, the J call TRBJ1-2; 7 bases map to TRBD1. The V gene's germline CDR1 is SGHAT and CDR2 FQNNGV. The CDR3 loop spans 17 amino acids. V shed 6 bases and J 1 base; nucleotides not matched to a gene: 14. CDR3 sequence (DNA): TGTGCCAGCAGGACATTAGGGGGACAGCGCATTAACTATGGCTACACCTTC. Protein sequence: CASRTLGGQRINYGYTF.

This rearrangement joins TRBV20-1 to TRBJ2-3, with D tentatively TRBD2 (6 bases). CDR3 length: 14 amino acids. Per germline, CDR1 DFQATT and CDR2 SNEGSKA (reference sequence). V gave up 3 bases and J gave up 2 bases, with 12 bases separating them. The CDR3 bases are TGCAGTGCTAGTATTAGCGGCCCCACAGATACGCAGTATTTT. This gives the protein CSASISGPTDTQYF.

Notes on this clone: Additional DNA sequences in this sample encode the identical CDR3. The chain carries TRBV10-2 and TRBJ1-1; D remains unclear. This CDR3 is 13 amino acids long. V shed 3 bases and J shed 2 bases, with 7 bases lying between them. Germline loops: CDR1 WSHSY, CDR2 SAAADI. CDR3 residues: CASSDRGNTEAFF. For the CDR3, the DNA is TGCGCCAGCAGTGATCGGGGAAACACTGAAGCTTTCTTT.

This clone was seen more than once but under ten times. This chain links TRBV21-1 with TRBJ1-3; the table's D gene call, TRBD1, was not cross checked with the DNA. TRBV21-1 is noted as a pseudogene. The CDR3 has 17 amino acids. The CDR3 DNA follows: TGTGCCAGCAGCTCCCGGGCAGACAGGGTGGACGGAAACACCATATATTTT. The encoded protein is CASSSRADRVDGNTIYF.

V is TRBV14 and J is TRBJ1-2; D is uncertain. The germline V gene encodes CDR1 SGHDN and CDR2 FVKESK. The CDR3 runs 12 residues. V lost 3 bases and J lost 4, with 6 bases in between. CDR3 amino acids: CASSQGLYGYTF. Written as DNA, the CDR3 is TGTGCCAGCAGCCAGGGCCTCTATGGCTACACCTTC.

The chain carries TRBV11-2 and TRBJ1-1; a possible D gene is TRBD1 (5 bases). This CDR3 spans 14 amino acids. V was shortened by 5 bases and J by 6 bases, with 16 bases between the two germline ends. CDR1 and CDR2 (germline): SGHAT, FQNNGV. This CDR3 reads CASSPAGGSAEAFF. CDR3 DNA sequence: TGTGCCAGCAGCCCCGCGGGGGGTTCGGCTGAAGCTTTCTTT. The full variable domain, with the rest looked up from reference TRBV11-2 and TRBJ1-1, is EAGVAQSPRYKIIEKRQSVAFWCNPISGHATLYWYQQILGQGPKLLIQFQNNGVVDDSQLPKDRFSAERLKGVDSTLKIQPAKLEDSAVYLCASSPAGGSAEAFFGQGTRLTVV.

The chain combines TRBV4-2 with TRBJ1-1; tentatively, D is TRBD1 (6 bases). Trimming took off 0 bases at V and 5 bases at J, with 16 bases between the two ends. Germline CDR1 reads LGHNA; CDR2 reads YNFKEQ. The CDR3 has 16 amino acids. CDR3 DNA: TGTGCCAGCAGCCAAGAATCGAGGGGGGGCTGGACTGAAGCTTTCTTT. Its protein product is CASSQESRGGWTEAFF.

The J gene is TRBJ2-5, the V gene TRBV12-3 or TRBV12-4; D not certain. The CDR3 runs to 13 residues. Trimming took off 6 bases at V and 5 bases at J, with 13 bases between the two ends. As DNA, the CDR3 is TGTGCCAGCAGACCGACCGAGGAGGAGACCCAGTACTTC. It specifies CASRPTEEETQYF.

The chain has TRBV28 and TRBJ2-1; 9 bases are a match to TRBD2. Trimming removed 2 bases from V and 4 bases from J; junction bases left unmatched: 3. This CDR3 has 15 amino acids. Germline V gene sequence: CDR1 MDHEN, CDR2 SYDVKM. In DNA form, the CDR3 reads TGTGCCAGCAGTTTAGGCGGGGGGGGATACAATGAGCAGTTCTTC. Its protein is CASSLGGGGYNEQFF.

This clone appeared a few times. In nucleotides, the CDR3 is TGTGCCAGCAGCCAAGATGGCCAGGTTAGCTCTGGAAACACCATATATTTT. It is translated as CASSQDGQVSSGNTIYF. J is TRBJ1-3 and V is TRBV3-1 (or the pseudogene TRBV3-2), with D unresolved. Germline CDR1 LGHDT, CDR2 YNNKEL (reference sequence). The CDR3 is 17 residues long. The germline V and J ends were trimmed by 0 bases and 0 bases, with 12 bases remaining between them.

This clone was observed a single time. The rearrangement links TRBV19 to TRBJ1-4; a weak D match, TRBD1 (5 bases). Looked up from germline, CDR1 is LNHDA and CDR2 is SQIVND (reference sequence). The V end was cut by 7 bases, the J end by 1 base, with 13 bases between. The CDR3 is made up of 15 amino acids. CDR3 in amino acids: CASMEGRRTNEKLFF. CDR3 coding DNA: TGTGCCAGTATGGAGGGACGCCGAACTAATGAAAAACTGTTTTTT.

The CDR3 DNA reads as TGTGCCAGCAGCTTTAGCGGGGGGGCTCGCTCCTACAATGAGCAGTTCTTC. It encodes CASSFSGGARSYNEQFF. This sequence joins TRBV5-4 and TRBJ2-1, with 11 bases lining up with TRBD2. Germline V gives CDR1 SGHNT, CDR2 YYREEE (reference sequence). The V and J ends lost 2 bases and 0 bases, in that order; junction bases with no gene match: 4. This CDR3 is 17 amino acids long.

This chain links TRBV7-2 with TRBJ2-7, with D possibly TRBD1 on 6 matching bases. CDR3 length: 17 residues. The V gene's germline CDR1 is SGHTA and CDR2 FQGNSA. Between the trimmed V and J ends, which lost 2 bases and 3 bases, there was a span of 20 bases. Here the CDR3 reads CASSLSPWGLVGYEQYF. The CDR3 nucleotides are TGTGCCAGCAGCTTAAGCCCCTGGGGGCTAGTAGGCTACGAGCAGTACTTC.

The rearrangement joins TRBV7-9 to TRBJ1-2; tentative D call: TRBD1 (5 bases). Trimming pared 4 bases from V and 2 bases from J, leaving 14 bases between. CDR1 is SEHNR, CDR2 FQNEAQ, per germline (reference sequence). This CDR3 region has 15 residues. The CDR3 here is CASSYGGRTNYGYTF. DNA for the CDR3: TGTGCCAGCAGCTACGGGGGACGGACAAACTATGGCTACACCTTC.

In the case of this clone: Other DNA variants within this sample encode the same CDR3. The chain is built from TRBV5-1 and TRBJ2-7, with 9 bases aligning to TRBD1. Germline V gene data show CDR1 as SGHRS and CDR2 as YFSETQ. J gave up 3 bases and V 0 bases, and 1 base lay outside the gene matches. The CDR3 runs 14 residues. The CDR3 DNA follows: TGCGCCAGCAGCTTGGGACAGGGGGACTACGAGCAGTACTTC. Translated: CASSLGQGDYEQYF.

The chain links TRBV2 to TRBJ1-3; unclear D gene. The CDR3 totals 13 residues. The germline gives CDR1 SNHLY, CDR2 FYNNEI. Trimming removed 3 bases from V and 3 bases from J, with 6 bases in between. CDR3 nucleotides: TGTGCCAGCAGTGAGTCAGTTGGAAACACCATATATTTT. Protein product: CASSESVGNTIYF.

The gene calls are TRBV19 and TRBJ1-1; D call uncertain. Trimming removed 1 base from V and 0 bases from J, with 27 bases in between. Germline V gene lookup returns CDR1 LNHDA and CDR2 SQIVND (reference sequence). The CDR3 is 21 residues long. Written as DNA, the CDR3 is TGTGCCAGTAGTATAGCTGGGGAGCAACCCAAAACCTTACTCATGAACACTGAAGCTTTCTTT. Translated, it gives CASSIAGEQPKTLLMNTEAFF. Drawing the rest from reference TRBV19 and TRBJ1-1, the complete variable domain is DGGITQSPKYLFRKEGQNVTLSCEQNLNHDAMYWYRQDPGQGLRLIYYSQIVNDFQKGDIAEGYSVSREKKESFPLTVTSAQKNPTAFYLCASSIAGEQPKTLLMNTEAFFGQGTRLTVV.

The rearrangement joins TRBV23-1 to TRBJ2-5; tentative D call: TRBD1 (6 bases). TRBV23-1 has ORF status, its function being uncertain. CDR3 length equals 18 residues. V was cut by 8 bases and J by 5 bases, with 30 bases left in between. CDR3 loop: CASGPPGHYLIFAETQYF. As DNA, the CDR3 is TGCGCCAGCGGGCCTCCGGGACACTATCTAATCTTTGCTGAGACCCAGTACTTC.

Here the CDR3 reads CASSRGTGGAYTF. CDR3 DNA: TGTGCCAGCAGTCGCGGGACAGGCGGGGCCTACACCTTC. This chain uses TRBV6-5 with TRBJ1-2; TRBD1 matches at 8 bases. There are 13 residues in the CDR3. Losses at the gene ends were 5 bases for V and 10 bases for J; bases not matched to a gene: 9. Germline lookup yields CDR1 MNHEY and CDR2 SVGAGI.

This chain connects TRBV28 to TRBJ2-7; possible D gene TRBD2, 6 bases. Germline V lookup: CDR1 MDHEN, CDR2 SYDVKM. This CDR3 is built from 12 residues. V was trimmed by 11 bases and J by 5 bases, leaving 16 bases between them. The CDR3 DNA follows: TGTGCCGCGGGGCAGGGATCGGACGAGCAGTACTTC. Encoded protein: CAAGQGSDEQYF.

The V call is TRBV5-1, the J call TRBJ2-6; 7 bases line up with TRBD1. This CDR3 comprises 15 residues. Germline V CDR1 and CDR2: SGHRS, YFSETQ. Germline trimming cut 4 bases from V and 1 base from J; bases unmatched to any gene: 2. The DNA of the CDR3 is TGCGCCAGCAGCGACAGGGCGTCTGGGGCCAACGTCCTGACTTTC. Translation gives CASSDRASGANVLTF.

The chain uses TRBV6-5 and TRBJ2-1, with 8 bases that match TRBD2. The CDR3 is made up of 15 amino acids. CDR1 is MNHEY, CDR2 SVGAGI, per germline. V trimming: 7 bases; J trimming: 9 bases; junction bases outside the gene matches: 14. CDR3 sequence (DNA): TGTGCCAGCACGCCCGGTCGGGGGGGGCCAGGTGAGCAGTTCTTC. This codes for CASTPGRGGPGEQFF.

The chain employs TRBV5-8 and TRBJ2-3; TRBD2 might be the D (6 bases). Trimming stripped 1 base from V and 0 bases from J, with 9 bases between. The CDR3 is 15 residues long. CDR1 and CDR2 from the germline V gene are SGHTS and YDEGEE. The chain's CDR3 is CASSLSGWSTDTQYF. DNA for the CDR3: TGTGCCAGCAGCTTGAGCGGGTGGAGCACAGATACGCAGTATTTT.

This clone was observed a single time. V gene TRBV4-1 combines with J gene TRBJ2-7; 8 nucleotides agree with TRBD1. The CDR3 contains 15 residues. The germline CDR1 and CDR2 sequences are MGHRA and YSYEKL. Trimming removed 6 bases from V and 0 bases from J; junction bases left unmatched: 7. In DNA, the CDR3 is TGCGCCAGCAGACATCGGGACAGGTCCTCCTACGAGCAGTACTTC. It codes for CASRHRDRSSYEQYF.

This chain uses TRBV7-2 with TRBJ2-7; TRBD2 agrees at 10 bases. Germline lookup yields CDR1 SGHTA and CDR2 FQGNSA. The CDR3 loop spans 15 amino acids. The V gene end was trimmed by 3 bases and the J gene end by 6 bases; junction bases not matched to a gene: 8. As DNA, the CDR3 is TGTGCCAGCAGCTTTTTAGCGGGGGGATCCACCGAGCAGTACTTC. This gives the protein CASSFLAGGSTEQYF.

The rearrangement links TRBV19 to TRBJ1-2, with D perhaps matching TRBD1 (6 bases). The CDR3 contains 14 residues. Germline values: CDR1 LNHDA, CDR2 SQIVND (reference sequence). V lost 8 bases, J lost 0 bases, and 13 bases lay in between. The CDR3 coding sequence is TGTGCCAGTGCACAGGGACCGACTAACTATGGCTACACCTTC. It yields the protein CASAQGPTNYGYTF.